This T cell receptor beta chain derives from a study of T cell responses to AZD1222 COVID-19 vaccine. Trimming pared 2 bases from V and 4 bases from J, leaving 9 bases between. There are 14 residues in the CDR3. Germline V lookup: CDR1 LNHDA, CDR2 SQIVND (reference sequence). The table came from immunoSEQ multiplex PCR; TCRdb's copy has only in-frame clones and leaves some out. The repertoire holds around 140,000 clones, about nine tenths seen once, with under 2% in the top ten. The sample was peripheral blood, taken 28 days after the second AZD1222 dose. The chain is built from TRBV19 and TRBJ1-5, with a tentative D call TRBD1 (5 bases). This receptor was taken from an adult who received the AZD1222 COVID-19 vaccine. The CDR3, as DNA: TGTGCCAGTAGTATATTGGCAGGGAATCAGCCCCAGCATTTT. Protein product: CASSILAGNQPQHF.